This TCR beta chain was identified in a study of blood T cell repertoires in COVID-19. Study overall: Acute-phase and convalescent COVID-19 samples originated in the United States, Italy and Spain. Nucleic acid was either cDNA or gDNA, and it came from T cells, B-cell-depleted T cells, or PBMCs.

In the original analysis: Amplifying reference gene primers gave estimates of nucleated cell counts. TCRdb keeps only in-frame clones here, not all; method: immunoSEQ multiplex PCR. That table is the source of V, J and clone size, and D and trimming were worked out from the DNA. The sample yields about 280,000 clones, 88% seen once. The germline V gene has CDR1 SEHNR and CDR2 FQNEAQ (reference sequence). The CDR3 length is 15 residues. V lost 1 base and J lost 1; bases outside the gene matches: 2. The TCR was taken from a man younger than 35 with active or convalescent COVID-19. The V and J genes are TRBV7-9 and TRBJ2-3, with 7 bases matching TRBD1. The specimen sequenced was peripheral blood. CDR3 in DNA: TGTGCCAGCAGCTTAGTCACAGGGGGCACAGATACGCAGTATTTT. Amino acid sequence: CASSLVTGGTDTQYF.